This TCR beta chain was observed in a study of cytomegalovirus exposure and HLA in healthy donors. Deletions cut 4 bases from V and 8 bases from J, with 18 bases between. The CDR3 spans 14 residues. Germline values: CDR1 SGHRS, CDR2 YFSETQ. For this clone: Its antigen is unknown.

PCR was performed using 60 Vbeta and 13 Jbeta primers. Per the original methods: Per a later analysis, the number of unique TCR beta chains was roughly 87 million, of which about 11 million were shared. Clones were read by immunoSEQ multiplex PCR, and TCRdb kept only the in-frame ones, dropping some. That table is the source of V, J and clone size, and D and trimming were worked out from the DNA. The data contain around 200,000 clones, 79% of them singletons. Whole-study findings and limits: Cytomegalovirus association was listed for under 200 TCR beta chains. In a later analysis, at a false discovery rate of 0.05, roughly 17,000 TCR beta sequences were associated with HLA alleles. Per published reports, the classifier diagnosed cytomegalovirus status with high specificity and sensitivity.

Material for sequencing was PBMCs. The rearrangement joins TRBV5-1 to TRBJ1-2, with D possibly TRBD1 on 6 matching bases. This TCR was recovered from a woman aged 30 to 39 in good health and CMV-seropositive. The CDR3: CASSPELHREGYTF. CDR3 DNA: TGCGCCAGCAGCCCAGAACTACACAGGGAAGGCTACACCTTC.